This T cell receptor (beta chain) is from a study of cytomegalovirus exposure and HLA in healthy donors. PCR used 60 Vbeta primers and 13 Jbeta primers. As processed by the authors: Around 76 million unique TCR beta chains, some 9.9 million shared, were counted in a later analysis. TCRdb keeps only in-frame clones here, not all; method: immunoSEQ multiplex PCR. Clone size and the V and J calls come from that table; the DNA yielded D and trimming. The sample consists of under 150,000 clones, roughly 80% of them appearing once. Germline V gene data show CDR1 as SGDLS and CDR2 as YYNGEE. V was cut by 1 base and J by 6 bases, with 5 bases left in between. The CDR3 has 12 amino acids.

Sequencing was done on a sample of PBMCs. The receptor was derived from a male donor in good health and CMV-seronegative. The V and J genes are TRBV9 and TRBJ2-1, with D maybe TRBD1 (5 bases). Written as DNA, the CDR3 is TGTGCCAGCAGCGTAACAGGCAATGAGCAGTTCTTC. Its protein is CASSVTGNEQFF. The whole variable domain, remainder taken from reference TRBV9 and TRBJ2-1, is DSGVTQTPKHLITATGQRVTLRCSPRSGDLSVYWYQQSLDQGLQFLIQYYNGEERAKGNILERFSAQQFPDLHSELNLSSLELGDSALYFCASSVTGNEQFFGPGTRLTVL.